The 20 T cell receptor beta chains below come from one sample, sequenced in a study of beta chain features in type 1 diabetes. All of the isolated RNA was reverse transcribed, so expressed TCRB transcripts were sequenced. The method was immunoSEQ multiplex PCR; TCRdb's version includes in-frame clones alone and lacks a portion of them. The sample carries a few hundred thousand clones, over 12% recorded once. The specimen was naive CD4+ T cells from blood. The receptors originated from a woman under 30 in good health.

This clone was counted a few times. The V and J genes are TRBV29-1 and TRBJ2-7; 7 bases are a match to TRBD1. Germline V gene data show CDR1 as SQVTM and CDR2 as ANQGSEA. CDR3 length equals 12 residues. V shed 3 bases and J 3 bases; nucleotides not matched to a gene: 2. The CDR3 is CSVETGNYEQYF. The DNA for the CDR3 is TGCAGCGTTGAGACAGGGAACTACGAGCAGTACTTC.

CDR3 nucleotides: TGTGCCAGCTCACCAGGGACAGGGGGCGCATTGGAGACCCAGTACTTC. It yields the protein CASSPGTGGALETQYF. The chain is built from TRBV18 and TRBJ2-5, with TRBD1 identical over 12 bases. Germline CDR1 is KGHSH and CDR2 is LQKENI. This CDR3 region has 16 residues. J gave up 5 bases and V 2 bases, and 6 bases lay outside the gene matches.

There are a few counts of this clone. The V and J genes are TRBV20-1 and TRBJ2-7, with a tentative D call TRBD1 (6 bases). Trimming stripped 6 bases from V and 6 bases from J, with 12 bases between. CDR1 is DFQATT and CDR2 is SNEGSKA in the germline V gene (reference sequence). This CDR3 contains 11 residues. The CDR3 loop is CSAPSTGEQYF. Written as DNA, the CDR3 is TGCAGTGCACCATCGACAGGCGAGCAGTACTTC.

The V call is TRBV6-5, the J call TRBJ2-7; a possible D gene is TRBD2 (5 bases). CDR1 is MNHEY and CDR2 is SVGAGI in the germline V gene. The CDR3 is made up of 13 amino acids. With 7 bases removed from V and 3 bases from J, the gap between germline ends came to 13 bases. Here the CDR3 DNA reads TGTGCCAGCACTGAGGGCGGGTACTACGAGCAGTACTTC. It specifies CASTEGGYYEQYF.

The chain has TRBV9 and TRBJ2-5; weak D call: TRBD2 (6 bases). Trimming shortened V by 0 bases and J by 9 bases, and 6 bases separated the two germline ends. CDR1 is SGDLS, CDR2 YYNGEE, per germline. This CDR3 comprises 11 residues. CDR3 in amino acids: CASSVGEAQYF. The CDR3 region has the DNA TGTGCCAGCAGCGTAGGGGAGGCCCAGTACTTC.

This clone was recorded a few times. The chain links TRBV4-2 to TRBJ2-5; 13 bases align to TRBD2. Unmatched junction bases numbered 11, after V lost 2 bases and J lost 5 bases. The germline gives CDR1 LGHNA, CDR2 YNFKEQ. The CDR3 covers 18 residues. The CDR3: CASSQPGLAGLMGETQYF. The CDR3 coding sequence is TGTGCCAGCAGCCAACCGGGACTAGCGGGATTAATGGGGGAGACCCAGTACTTC.

CDR3 DNA sequence: TGTGCCAGCCCTAAGGGGGTTGGACAGCTCGGTGGCTACACCTTC. It encodes CASPKGVGQLGGYTF. V gene TRBV21-1 combines with J gene TRBJ1-2; the table's D call, TRBD1, was not checked against the DNA. TRBV21-1 is listed as a pseudogene. The CDR3 runs to 15 residues.

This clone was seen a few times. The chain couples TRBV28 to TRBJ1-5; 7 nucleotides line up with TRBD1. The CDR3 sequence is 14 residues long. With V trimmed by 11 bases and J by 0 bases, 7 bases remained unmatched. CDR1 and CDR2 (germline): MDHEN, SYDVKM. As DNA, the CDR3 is TGTGCCGGCTCCGGGACAGCTAGCAATCAGCCCCAGCATTTT. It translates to CAGSGTASNQPQHF.

For the CDR3, the DNA is TGTGCCAGCAGCTTACCACGGGGAGTCTACGAGCAGTACTTC. Translated: CASSLPRGVYEQYF. The rearrangement links TRBV7-2 to TRBJ2-7; D may be TRBD2 (5 bases). Deletions cut 2 bases from V and 3 bases from J, with 11 bases between. CDR1 SGHTA and CDR2 FQGNSA come from the germline V gene. This CDR3 comprises 14 residues.

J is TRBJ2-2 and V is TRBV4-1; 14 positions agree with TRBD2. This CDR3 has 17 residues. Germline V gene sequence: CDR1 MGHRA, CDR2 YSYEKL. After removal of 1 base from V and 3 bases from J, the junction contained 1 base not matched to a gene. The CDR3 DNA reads TGCGCCAGCAGCCAAGTGGGACTAGCGGGAGACACCGGGGAGCTGTTTTTT. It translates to CASSQVGLAGDTGELFF.

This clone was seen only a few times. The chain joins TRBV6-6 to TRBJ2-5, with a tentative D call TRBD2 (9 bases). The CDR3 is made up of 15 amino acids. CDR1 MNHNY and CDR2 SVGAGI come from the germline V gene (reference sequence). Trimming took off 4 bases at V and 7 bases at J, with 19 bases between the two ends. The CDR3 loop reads CASSSGQGGGGTQYF. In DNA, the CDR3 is TGTGCCAGCAGTTCAGGACAGGGCGGGGGGGGGACCCAGTACTTC.

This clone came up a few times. This chain's CDR3 is CATSLNEGARTYEQYF. The CDR3 DNA is TGTGCCACCAGCCTTAACGAAGGGGCGAGGACCTACGAGCAGTACTTC. The V and J genes are TRBV15 and TRBJ2-7; D is perhaps TRBD1 (5 bases). V dropped 5 bases and J dropped 2 bases, with 19 bases sitting between them. Germline loops: CDR1 LNHNV, CDR2 YYDKDF (reference sequence). This CDR3 contains 16 residues.

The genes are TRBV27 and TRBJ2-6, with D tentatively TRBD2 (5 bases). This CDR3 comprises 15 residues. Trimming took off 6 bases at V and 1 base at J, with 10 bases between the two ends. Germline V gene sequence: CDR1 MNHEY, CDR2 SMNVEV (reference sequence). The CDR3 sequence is CASSLPGSGANVLTF. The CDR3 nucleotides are TGTGCCAGCAGCCTCCCGGGGTCTGGGGCCAACGTCCTGACTTTC.

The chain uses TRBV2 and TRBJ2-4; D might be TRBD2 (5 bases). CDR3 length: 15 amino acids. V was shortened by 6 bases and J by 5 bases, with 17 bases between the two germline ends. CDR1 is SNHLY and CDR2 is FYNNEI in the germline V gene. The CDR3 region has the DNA TGTGCCAGCAGAGTTATTGGGAGTCGCCAAAACATTCAGTACTTC. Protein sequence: CASRVIGSRQNIQYF. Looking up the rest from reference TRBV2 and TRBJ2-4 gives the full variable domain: EPEVTQTPSHQVTQMGQEVILRCVPISNHLYFYWYRQILGQKVEFLVSFYNNEISEKSEIFDDQFSVERPDGSNFTLKIRSTKLEDSAMYFCASRVIGSRQNIQYFGAGTRLSVL.

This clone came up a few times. As DNA, the CDR3 is TGTGCCAGCAGTGGTGACAAGAAGCAGTACTTC. Protein: CASSGDKKQYF. The chain uses TRBV25-1 and TRBJ2-7; no definite D call. V was shortened by 4 bases and J by 8 bases, with 9 bases between the two germline ends. This CDR3 has 11 amino acids. Germline V CDR1 and CDR2: MGHDK, SYGVNS.

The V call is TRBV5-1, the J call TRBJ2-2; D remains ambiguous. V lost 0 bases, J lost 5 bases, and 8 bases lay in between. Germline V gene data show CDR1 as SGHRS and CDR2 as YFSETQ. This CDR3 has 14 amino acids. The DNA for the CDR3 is TGCGCCAGCAGCTTGGGAGCCCAAACCGGGGAGCTGTTTTTT. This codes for CASSLGAQTGELFF. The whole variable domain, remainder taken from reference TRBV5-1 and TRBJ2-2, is KAGVTQTPRYLIKTRGQQVTLSCSPISGHRSVSWYQQTPGQGLQFLFEYFSETQRNKGNFPGRFSGRQFSNSRSEMNVSTLELGDSALYLCASSLGAQTGELFFGEGSRLTVL.

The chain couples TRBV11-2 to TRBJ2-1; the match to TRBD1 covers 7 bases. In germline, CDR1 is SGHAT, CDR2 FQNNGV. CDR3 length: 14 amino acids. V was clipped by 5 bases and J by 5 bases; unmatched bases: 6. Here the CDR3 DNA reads TGTGCCAGCAGCCGACAGGGCGTTAACAATGAGCAGTTCTTC. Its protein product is CASSRQGVNNEQFF.

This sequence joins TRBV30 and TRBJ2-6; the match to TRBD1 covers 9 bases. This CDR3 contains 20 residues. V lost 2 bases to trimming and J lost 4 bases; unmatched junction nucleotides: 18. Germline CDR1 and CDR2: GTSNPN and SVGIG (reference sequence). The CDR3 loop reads CAWSRTMRTGAWTGANVLTF. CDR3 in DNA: TGTGCCTGGAGTAGGACTATGCGGACAGGGGCTTGGACAGGGGCCAACGTCCTGACTTTC.

Here the CDR3 reads CSVGGTAEKLFF. CDR3 in DNA: TGCAGCGTTGGCGGGACAGCGGAAAAACTGTTTTTT. The J gene is TRBJ1-4, the V gene TRBV29-1; 7 positions agree with TRBD1. In germline, CDR1 is SQVTM, CDR2 ANQGSEA. V shed 4 bases and J 8 bases; nucleotides not matched to a gene: 4. The CDR3 has 12 residues.

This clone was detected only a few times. The CDR3 region has the DNA TGTGCCAGCAGGAAGGACAGGGGCGAAGAGACCCAGTACTTC. It is translated as CASRKDRGEETQYF. The V call is TRBV7-9, the J call TRBJ2-5; 9 nucleotides line up with TRBD1. CDR1 is SEHNR and CDR2 is FQNEAQ in the germline V gene (reference sequence). This CDR3 region has 14 residues. With V trimmed by 6 bases and J by 3 bases, 5 bases remained unmatched.